The clone carrying this TCR beta chain was detected ten times or more. Regions amplified from RNA transcripts were the TCR beta CDR3 regions. Carried out on the TCR CDR3, a first-round RT-PCR used the HTBI primer set. MiXCR was run by TCRdb on the multiplex PCR reads, yielding one entry per CDR3 protein. The table lists 470,000 or so distinct CDR3 sequences, roughly 20% of them singletons. The data were taken from a study of T cells in Graves' hyperthyroidism and ophthalmopathy. The study enrolled patients aged 18 to 65 with newly diagnosed hyperthyroidism of under 2 months' duration. Researchers barred patients who had uncontrolled infection, other autoimmune disease, pregnancy or lactation. The source is a young man with Graves' hyperthyroidism. The source material was blood.

The CDR3 is CASGTGDYEQYF. The CDR3 DNA sequence: TGTGCCAGCGGGACAGGAGACTACGAGCAGTACTTC. The gene calls are TRBV19 and TRBJ2-7; 8 positions agree with TRBD1. V trimming: 9 bases; J trimming: 3 bases; junction bases outside the gene matches: 4. Germline CDR1 LNHDA, CDR2 SQIVND (reference sequence). The CDR3 length is 12 residues.